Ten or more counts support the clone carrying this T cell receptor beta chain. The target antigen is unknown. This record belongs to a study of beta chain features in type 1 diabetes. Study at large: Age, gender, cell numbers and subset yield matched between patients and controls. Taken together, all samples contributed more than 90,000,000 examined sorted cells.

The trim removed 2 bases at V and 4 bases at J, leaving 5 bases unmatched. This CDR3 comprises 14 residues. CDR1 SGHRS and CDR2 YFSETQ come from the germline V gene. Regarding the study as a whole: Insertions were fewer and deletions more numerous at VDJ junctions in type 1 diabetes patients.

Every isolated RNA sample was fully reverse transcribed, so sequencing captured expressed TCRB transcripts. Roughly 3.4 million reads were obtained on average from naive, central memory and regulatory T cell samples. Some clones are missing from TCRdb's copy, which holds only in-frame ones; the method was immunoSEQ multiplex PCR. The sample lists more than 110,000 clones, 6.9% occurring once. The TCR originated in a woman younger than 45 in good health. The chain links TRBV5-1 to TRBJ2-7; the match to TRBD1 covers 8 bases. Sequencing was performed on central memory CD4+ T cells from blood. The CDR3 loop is CASSFEQGGYEQYF. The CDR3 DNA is TGCGCCAGCAGCTTTGAACAGGGGGGATACGAGCAGTACTTC.